The rows below give T cell receptor beta chains drawn from one sample of a study of patients and donors after allogeneic stem cell transplantation. TCRdb re-analysed the RT-PCR reads in MiXCR, keeping a single row per CDR3 protein. The sample consists of roughly 940,000 distinct CDR3 sequences, under 20% of them appearing once. Input material: blood, either unsorted or a sorted T cell fraction (not recorded which). Receptor source: a human donor who was either an allogeneic HSCT recipient or a stem cell or donor lymphocyte infusion donor (not recorded which). It is not recorded whose cells these are; they may come from a transplant donor. Both conserved end residues are part of each CDR3. The D gene is left open where the match is weak. Size is omitted from some rows. Given values are once, few, many or a class for expanded clones.

J	size	D	V	CDR3	DNA
TRBJ2-7	-	TRBD1	TRBV15	CATSRDARTGTYEQYF	TGTGCCACCAGCAGAGATGCCCGGACAGGTACCTACGAGCAGTACTTC
TRBJ2-6	-	-	TRBV2	CASSELGRGSGANVLTF	TGTGCCAGCAGTGAACTCGGCAGGGGATCCGGGGCCAACGTCCTGACTTTC
TRBJ2-3	-	-	TRBV7-3	CASSLTDTFTDTQYF	TGTGCCAGCAGCTTAACCGACACTTTCACAGATACGCAGTATTTT
TRBJ2-7	-	-	TRBV7-8	CASSLAQNRVGSYEQYF	TGTGCCAGCAGCTTAGCGCAGAACAGGGTAGGATCCTACGAGCAGTACTTC
TRBJ2-5	few	TRBD2	TRBV5-1	CASSLDGLVETQYF	TGCGCCAGCAGCTTGGACGGACTAGTGGAGACCCAGTACTTC
TRBJ2-2	-	-	TRBV12-3/TRBV12-4	CASTYGQPNTGELFF	TGTGCCAGCACTTACGGACAGCCTAACACCGGGGAGCTGTTTTTT
TRBJ1-1	few	TRBD1	TRBV27	CASSRDRGNLNTEAFF	TGTGCCAGCTCCCGGGACAGGGGGAACCTCAACACTGAAGCTTTCTTT
TRBJ2-1	few	TRBD2	TRBV24-1	CATSGTSGKYNEQFF	TGTGCCACCAGTGGTACTAGCGGGAAGTACAATGAGCAGTTCTTC
TRBJ1-2	-	TRBD1	TRBV12-3/TRBV12-4	CASSLDRAHYGYTF	TGTGCCAGCAGTTTGGACAGGGCGCACTATGGCTACACCTTC
TRBJ1-6	many	TRBD1	TRBV12-3/TRBV12-4	CASSEPGQGSSPLHF	TGTGCCAGCAGCGAACCGGGACAGGGAAGCTCACCCCTCCACTTT
TRBJ2-1	many	-	TRBV20-1	CSARLQVGEQFF	TGCAGTGCTAGACTACAGGTCGGTGAGCAGTTCTTC
TRBJ2-7	-	-	TRBV7-8	CASSLDGSEQYF	TGTGCCAGCAGCTTAGACGGGAGCGAGCAGTACTTC
TRBJ2-1	few	TRBD2	TRBV14	CASSQDPGLAGWWGYNEQFF	TGTGCCAGCAGCCAAGACCCGGGACTAGCGGGATGGTGGGGATACAATGAGCAGTTCTTC
TRBJ1-1	-	-	TRBV10-2	CASSYTGDTEAFF	TGCGCCAGCAGTTATACGGGGGACACTGAAGCTTTCTTT
TRBJ2-2	few	-	TRBV12-3/TRBV12-4	CASSLAGRSIQAGELFF	TGTGCCAGCAGTTTAGCCGGACGGTCCATCCAGGCCGGGGAGCTGTTTTTT
TRBJ2-3	many	TRBD1	TRBV5-1	CASSQAQGVTDTQYF	TGCGCCAGCAGCCAAGCACAGGGGGTTACAGATACGCAGTATTTT
TRBJ2-1	-	TRBD2	TRBV28	CALNVPGLANNEQFF	TGTGCCCTCAATGTACCGGGACTAGCAAACAATGAGCAGTTCTTC
TRBJ2-7	few	TRBD2	TRBV29-1	CSVEDSGRGQYF	TGCAGCGTTGAAGATTCGGGGAGGGGGCAGTACTTC
TRBJ2-5	-	-	TRBV20-1	CSARPGSQETQYF	TGCAGTGCTAGACCGGGGTCCCAAGAGACCCAGTACTTC
TRBJ2-7	-	-	TRBV9	CASSVEAVSSYEQYF	TGTGCCAGCAGCGTAGAAGCGGTAAGCTCCTACGAGCAGTACTTC
TRBJ2-3	-	-	TRBV10-3	CAISEALRVDTDTQYF	TGTGCCATCAGTGAGGCGCTTCGGGTAGACACAGATACGCAGTATTTT
TRBJ2-3	-	-	TRBV6-1	CASSPDTASTDTQYF	TGTGCCAGCAGCCCGGACACAGCTAGCACAGATACGCAGTATTTT
TRBJ2-2	-	-	TRBV20-1	CSARDGQRPTGELFF	TGCAGTGCTAGAGATGGTCAAAGGCCCACCGGGGAGCTGTTTTTT
TRBJ1-4	few	-	TRBV10-3	CAIRGGGAEKLFF	TGTGCCATCAGGGGCGGAGGGGCTGAAAAACTGTTTTTT
TRBJ2-7	few	TRBD1	TRBV5-1	CASRLSGTAKEQYF	TGCGCCAGCAGACTAAGTGGGACAGCGAAGGAGCAGTACTTC
TRBJ1-4	many	-	TRBV10-3	CAISGATNEKLFF	TGTGCCATTTCGGGTGCAACTAATGAAAAACTGTTTTTT
TRBJ1-2	-	-	TRBV3-1	CASSLEQGTVYGYTF	TGTGCCAGCAGCCTTGAACAGGGTACGGTTTATGGCTACACCTTC
TRBJ2-1	-	-	TRBV20-1	CSASPRSHNEQFF	TGCAGTGCTAGTCCTAGAAGTCACAATGAGCAGTTCTTC
TRBJ2-1	many	-	TRBV5-1	CASSLGQLNEQFF	TGCGCCAGCAGCTTGGGACAGCTCAATGAGCAGTTCTTC
TRBJ1-1	many	-	TRBV12-3/TRBV12-4	CASSFSRNTEAFF	TGTGCCAGCAGTTTCTCCCGGAACACTGAAGCTTTCTTT
TRBJ2-5	few	-	TRBV12-3/TRBV12-4	CASSSSGRQETQYF	TGTGCCAGCAGTTCCTCAGGGAGGCAAGAGACCCAGTACTTC
TRBJ2-7	-	-	TRBV5-1	CASSSGRSSSYEQYF	TGCGCCAGCAGCTCGGGCCGGTCAAGCTCCTACGAGCAGTACTTC
TRBJ1-2	few	-	TRBV6-1	CASSEKGDGIHYGYTF	TGTGCCAGCAGTGAAAAGGGGGATGGGATACACTATGGCTACACCTTC